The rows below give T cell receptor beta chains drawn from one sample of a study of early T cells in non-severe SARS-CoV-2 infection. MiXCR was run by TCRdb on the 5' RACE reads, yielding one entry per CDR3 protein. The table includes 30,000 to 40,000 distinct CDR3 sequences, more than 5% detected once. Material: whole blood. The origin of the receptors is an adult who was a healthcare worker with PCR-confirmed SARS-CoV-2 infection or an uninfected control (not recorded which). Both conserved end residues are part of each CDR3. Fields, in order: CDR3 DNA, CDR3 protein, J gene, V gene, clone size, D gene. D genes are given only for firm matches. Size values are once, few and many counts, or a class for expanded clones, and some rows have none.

TGCGCCAGCAGCTTGCAGGGAGGGAACACTGAAGCTTTCTTT CASSLQGGNTEAFF TRBJ1-1 TRBV5-1 NA NA
TGTGCCAGCAGCTTGTCCACTCCGGGGGGGTACTTC CASSLSTPGGYF TRBJ2-5 TRBV5-5 many TRBD2
TGTGCCAGCAACTTTCGGGGACAGTTTACGAATGAGCAGTTCTTC CASNFRGQFTNEQFF TRBJ2-1 TRBV12-3/TRBV12-4 NA TRBD1
TGCGCCAGCAGCTTGGGGACAGGGCTATCCTACGAGCAGTACTTC CASSLGTGLSYEQYF TRBJ2-7 TRBV5-1 many TRBD1
TGTGCCAGCACAACAGGGATTAACACCGGGGAGCTGTTTTTT CASTTGINTGELFF TRBJ2-2 TRBV11-2 few NA
TGTGCCAGCAGCCCCGGACAGAACAATCAGCCCCAGCATTTT CASSPGQNNQPQHF TRBJ1-5 TRBV12-3/TRBV12-4 NA NA
TGCAGCGCCATGGGACGGACCTACGAGCAGTACTTC CSAMGRTYEQYF TRBJ2-7 TRBV29-1 NA NA
TGTGCCAGCAGTTCACCTGCGACAGTTGGCGAGACCCAGTACTTC CASSSPATVGETQYF TRBJ2-5 TRBV28 NA NA
TGTGCCACCAGCAGAGACCAGAACACAGGCTACACCTTC CATSRDQNTGYTF TRBJ1-2 TRBV15 many NA
TGTGCCAGCAGCTTAGATCGGGGCCAGCCTCGTGACACCGGGGAGCTGTTTTTT CASSLDRGQPRDTGELFF TRBJ2-2 TRBV11-2 few NA
TGTGCCAGCAGCCCGAACAGATTCCCCAGGGGAGATACGCAGTATTTT CASSPNRFPRGDTQYF TRBJ2-3 TRBV7-8 NA NA
TGTGCCAGCAGTGAAGTAATGGGGGACACCGGGGAGCTGTTTTTT CASSEVMGDTGELFF TRBJ2-2 TRBV6-1 many NA
TGCAGTGCTAGAGTCCCGGGGCTCGACACTGAAGCTTTCTTT CSARVPGLDTEAFF TRBJ1-1 TRBV20-1 many NA
TGCGCCAGCAGCTTGGAGGGGAGAGGCTACACCTTC CASSLEGRGYTF TRBJ1-2 TRBV5-1 NA NA
TGCAGCGTTGCGCTGACCAGAGGGGTGGTGTTTTTT CSVALTRGVVFF TRBJ2-2 TRBV29-1 many NA
TGTGCCAGCCGGGACTTTGCCTACAATGAGCAGTTCTTC CASRDFAYNEQFF TRBJ2-1 TRBV2 NA NA
TGTGCCAGCAGCGCCCTAGCGGTGGCCAGGACAGATACGCAGTATTTT CASSALAVARTDTQYF TRBJ2-3 TRBV4-2 few TRBD2
TGTGCCAGCAGCTGGGACAGGGAAGAGACCCAGTACTTC CASSWDREETQYF TRBJ2-5 TRBV7-7 few TRBD1
TGCGCCAGCAGCTTACTCAAGAACACCGGGGAGCTGTTTTTT CASSLLKNTGELFF TRBJ2-2 TRBV5-1 many NA
TGTGCCAGCACCCAAGTAGGGGGATTCTCCTACAATGAGCAGTTCTTC CASTQVGGFSYNEQFF TRBJ2-1 TRBV28 NA NA
TGCAGCGTTGGCGCAGTTGCAACTAATGAAAAACTGTTTTTT CSVGAVATNEKLFF TRBJ1-4 TRBV29-1 NA NA
TGTGCCAGCAGCCAAGCGAGCGATAACAATGAGCAGTTCTTC CASSQASDNNEQFF TRBJ2-1 TRBV3-1 many NA
TGCGCCAGCAGCCAGGAACTGGGGGGTGACTCACCCCTCCACTTT CASSQELGGDSPLHF TRBJ1-6 TRBV4-3 many NA
TGCGCCAGCAGCCAAGATCGGCGTAGCAATCAGCCCCAGCATTTT CASSQDRRSNQPQHF TRBJ1-5 TRBV4-3 NA NA
TGCGCCAGCAGCCTGGCGGGGGGGGAAAGCAATCAGCCCCAGCATTTT CASSLAGGESNQPQHF TRBJ1-5 TRBV10-2 NA NA
TGTGCCAGCAGCCATCCAAGGAAGGGCCCCGAGCGGGGGAGGACCGGGGAGCTGTTTTTT CASSHPRKGPERGRTGELFF TRBJ2-2 TRBV3-1 few TRBD2
TGTGCCAGCAGCTTAGATTTAGGGGTGAACTATGGCTACACCTTC CASSLDLGVNYGYTF TRBJ1-2 TRBV7-8 many NA
TGTGCCAGCAGCCAAGAATCGTCCGGGGGGGCCTACAATGAGCAGTTCTTC CASSQESSGGAYNEQFF TRBJ2-1 TRBV4-2 few TRBD2
TGCGCCAGCAGCTGGAGGGACAGGGGAGTGAATGAGCAGTTCTTC CASSWRDRGVNEQFF TRBJ2-1 TRBV5-1 many TRBD1
TGTGCCAGCAGTGGCAGGGGTTGGAACATTCAGTACTTC CASSGRGWNIQYF TRBJ2-4 TRBV6-5 NA NA
TGCAGCGTTGAAGTCGGGGGTAACACTGAAGCTTTCTTT CSVEVGGNTEAFF TRBJ1-1 TRBV29-1 NA NA
TGTGCCAGCAGTGAAGAGGGTTATCAGCCCCAGCATTTT CASSEEGYQPQHF TRBJ1-5 TRBV2 few NA
TGTGCCAGCAGCCACCTAGCGGGGATCCAAGATACGCAGTATTTT CASSHLAGIQDTQYF TRBJ2-3 TRBV3-1 many TRBD2
TGTGCCAGCAGTCCAGGCATAAGAAACTATGGCTACACCTTC CASSPGIRNYGYTF TRBJ1-2 TRBV27 many NA
TGTGCCAGCAGCTTAGAGGAGCCTTCACCCCTCCACTTT CASSLEEPSPLHF TRBJ1-6 TRBV11-2 many NA
TGTGCCAGCTCACCAATGGATTCAGGGGTGTATGGCTACACCTTC CASSPMDSGVYGYTF TRBJ1-2 TRBV18 many NA
TGTGCCAGCCGGGCAGGGAAGAACACTGAAGCTTTCTTT CASRAGKNTEAFF TRBJ1-1 TRBV7-9 many NA
TGCAGTGCTAGTCCCACTAGCGGGGGAGCCACAGATACGCAGTATTTT CSASPTSGGATDTQYF TRBJ2-3 TRBV20-1 many TRBD2
TGCGCCAGCAGCCAAGCTCCCAGCACAGATACGCAGTATTTT CASSQAPSTDTQYF TRBJ2-3 TRBV4-3 many NA
TGTGCCACCAGCAGTGCGGGGGGCCGCGAGACCCAGTACTTC CATSSAGGRETQYF TRBJ2-5 TRBV15 many TRBD2
TGTGCCAGCAGTTTCTCGGCCAGGGTAAATTCACCCCTCCACTTT CASSFSARVNSPLHF TRBJ1-6 TRBV12-3/TRBV12-4 NA NA
TGTGCCAGCAGAACGACAGGGTTTGACTATGGCTACACCTTC CASRTTGFDYGYTF TRBJ1-2 TRBV6-1 many TRBD1
TGCAGTGCTAGTGTGTCAGTTATATCGAACACTGAAGCTTTCTTT CSASVSVISNTEAFF TRBJ1-1 TRBV20-1 NA NA
TGTGCCAGCAGCTTAGCCGGGACAGCCCAAGAGACCCAGTACTTC CASSLAGTAQETQYF TRBJ2-5 TRBV7-3 few TRBD1
TGTGCCAGCAGCCCCAACTACGAGCAGTACTTC CASSPNYEQYF TRBJ2-7 TRBV28 NA NA